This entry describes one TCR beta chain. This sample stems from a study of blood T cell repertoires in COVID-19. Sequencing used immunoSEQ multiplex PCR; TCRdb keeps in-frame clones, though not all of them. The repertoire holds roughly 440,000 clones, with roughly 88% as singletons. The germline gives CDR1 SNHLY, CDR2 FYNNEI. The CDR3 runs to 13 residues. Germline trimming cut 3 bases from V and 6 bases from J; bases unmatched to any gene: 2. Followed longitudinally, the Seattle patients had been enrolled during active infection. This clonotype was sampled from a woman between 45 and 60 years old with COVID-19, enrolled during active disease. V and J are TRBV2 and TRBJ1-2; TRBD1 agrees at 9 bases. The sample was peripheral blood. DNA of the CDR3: TGTGCCAGCAGTGAGGGACAGGGAGATGGCTACACCTTC. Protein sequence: CASSEGQGDGYTF.